This entry is about one TCR beta chain. What it recognizes is unknown. Germline CDR1 reads MNHNS; CDR2 reads SASEGT. The CDR3 is made up of 14 amino acids. Each TCR beta cDNA library carried unique molecular identifiers. Once roughly 0.95 to 10 million T cells were used, about half a million cDNA molecules resulted. TCRdb redid the calling of the PCR reads with MiXCR, one entry per CDR3 protein. Here the sample spans about 560,000 distinct CDR3 sequences, 40% to 50% being singletons. This sample stems from a study of post-analysis software for immune sequencing data. Overall study context: Courses of disease covered relapsing-remitting, secondary progressive and progressive-relapsing multiple sclerosis.

General observations from the study: Samples from one preparation batch, clustered by F measure, grouped strongly together. Relative to controls, patients had five TRBV segments at higher frequency, with TRBV5-6, TRBV5-1 and TRBV20-1 among these. When compared against controls, multiple sclerosis patients showed significantly lower normalized Chao1 diversity.

The material sequenced was blood. This TCR derives from a girl under 18 with multiple sclerosis. The chain recombines TRBV6-1 with TRBJ2-5; perhaps D is TRBD1 or TRBD2 (6 bases each). TRBJ2-7 matches the DNA end more closely, so the J call is doubtful. The CDR3 sequence: CASTLTGAGDEQYF. Written as DNA, the CDR3 is TGTGCCAGCACCCTCACGGGGGCAGGGGACGAGCAGTACTTC.